This TCR beta chain stems from a study of Ad26.COV2.S vaccination and SARS-CoV-2 variants. Study-wide results and limits: Reported findings describe substantial breadth in spike-specific CD8+ and CD4+ T cell responses following vaccination. Researchers reported similar non-spike TCR breadth in vaccine and placebo recipients.

Treatment here: 15 to 20 received Ad26.COV2.S at low or high dose, single or two shots; roughly 5 received placebo; per-sample allocation not given. The study sampled participants on day 63 after the first vaccine or placebo injection. This person who donated was an adult of 18-55 years in Boston. This CDR3 contains 15 residues. Trimming removed 5 bases at V and 1 base at J, with 14 bases between. Germline CDR1 SGHVS, CDR2 FNYEAQ. A word on this clone: Its specificity is not known.

Data came from immunoSEQ multiplex PCR; TCRdb stores just in-frame clones and leaves some out. This sample has around 300,000 clones, with 90% found just once. The sample in question was peripheral blood, obtained in a trial of Ad26.COV2.S vaccine versus placebo. This TCR came from a person between 18 and 60 years old who received the Ad26.COV2.S COVID-19 vaccine or a placebo. This chain links TRBV7-6 with TRBJ1-1, with D perhaps matching TRBD1 (5 bases). This chain's CDR3 is CASSVRDGPNTEAFF. Written as DNA, the CDR3 is TGTGCCAGCAGCGTACGGGACGGCCCGAACACTGAAGCTTTCTTT.